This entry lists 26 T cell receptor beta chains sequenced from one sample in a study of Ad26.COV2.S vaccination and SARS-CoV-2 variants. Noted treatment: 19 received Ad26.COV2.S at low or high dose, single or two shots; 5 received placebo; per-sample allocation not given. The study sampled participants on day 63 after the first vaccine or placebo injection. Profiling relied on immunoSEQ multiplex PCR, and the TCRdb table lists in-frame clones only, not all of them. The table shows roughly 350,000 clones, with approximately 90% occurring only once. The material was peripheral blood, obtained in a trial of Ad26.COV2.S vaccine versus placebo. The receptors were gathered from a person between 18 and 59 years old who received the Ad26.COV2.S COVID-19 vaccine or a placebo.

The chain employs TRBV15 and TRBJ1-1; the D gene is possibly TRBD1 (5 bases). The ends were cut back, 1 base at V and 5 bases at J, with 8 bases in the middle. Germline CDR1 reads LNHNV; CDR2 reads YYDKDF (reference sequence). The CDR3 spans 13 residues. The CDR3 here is CATSRGGVTEAFF. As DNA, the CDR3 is TGTGCCACCAGCAGAGGAGGGGTGACTGAAGCTTTCTTT.

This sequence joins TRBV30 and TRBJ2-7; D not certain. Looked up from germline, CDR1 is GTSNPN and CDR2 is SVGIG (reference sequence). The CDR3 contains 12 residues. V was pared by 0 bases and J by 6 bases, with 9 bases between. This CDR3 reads CAWSVGQFEQYF. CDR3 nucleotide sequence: TGTGCCTGGAGTGTAGGGCAGTTCGAGCAGTACTTC. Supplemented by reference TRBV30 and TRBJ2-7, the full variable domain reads SQTIHQWPATLVQPVGSPLSLECTVEGTSNPNLYWYRQAAGRGLQLLFYSVGIGQISSEVPQNLSASRPQDRQFILSSKKLLLSDSGFYLCAWSVGQFEQYFGPGTRLTVT.

The CDR3 nucleotides are TGTGCCAGCAGCCCGAAGGCTTTTGAAGCTTTCTTT. Translated: CASSPKAFEAFF. V usage is TRBV7-9 and J usage is TRBJ1-1; D is uncertain. The ends were cut back, 5 bases at V and 7 bases at J, with 11 bases in the middle. Germline assignment: CDR1 SEHNR and CDR2 FQNEAQ (reference sequence). The CDR3 has 12 residues. The full variable domain, completed using reference TRBV7-9 and TRBJ1-1, is DTGVSQNPRHKITKRGQNVTFRCDPISEHNRLYWYRQTLGQGPEFLTYFQNEAQLEKSRLLSDRFSAERPKGSFSTLEIQRTEQGDSAMYLCASSPKAFEAFFGQGTRLTVV.

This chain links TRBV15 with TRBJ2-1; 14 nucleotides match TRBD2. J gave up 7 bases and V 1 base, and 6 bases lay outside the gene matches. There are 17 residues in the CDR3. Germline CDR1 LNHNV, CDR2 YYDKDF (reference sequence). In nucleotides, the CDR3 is TGTGCCACCAGCAGAGGACTAGCGGGAGGGTTGGGTAATGAGCAGTTCTTC. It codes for CATSRGLAGGLGNEQFF.

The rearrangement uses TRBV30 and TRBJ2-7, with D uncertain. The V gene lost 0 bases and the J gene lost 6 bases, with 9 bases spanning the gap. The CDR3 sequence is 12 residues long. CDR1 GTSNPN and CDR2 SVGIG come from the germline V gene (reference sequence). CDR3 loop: CAWSVVPPEQYF. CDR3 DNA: TGTGCCTGGAGTGTAGTGCCCCCCGAGCAGTACTTC.

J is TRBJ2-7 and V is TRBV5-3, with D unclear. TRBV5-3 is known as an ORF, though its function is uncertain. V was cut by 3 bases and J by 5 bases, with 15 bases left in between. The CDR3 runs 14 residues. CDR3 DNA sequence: TGTGCCAGAAGCTCAAGACAAGTCCAGCACGAGCAGTACTTC. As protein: CARSSRQVQHEQYF.

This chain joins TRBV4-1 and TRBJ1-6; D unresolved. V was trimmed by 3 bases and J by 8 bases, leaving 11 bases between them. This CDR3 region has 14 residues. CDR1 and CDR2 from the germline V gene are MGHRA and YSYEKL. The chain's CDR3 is CASSQPGRHSPLHF. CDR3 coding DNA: TGCGCCAGCAGCCAGCCCGGCAGACATTCACCCCTCCACTTT.

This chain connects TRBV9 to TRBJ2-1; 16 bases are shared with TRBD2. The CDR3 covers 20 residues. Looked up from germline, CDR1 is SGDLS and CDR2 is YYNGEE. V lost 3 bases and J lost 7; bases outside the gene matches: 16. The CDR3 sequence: CASSESPGLAGGLPTNEQFF. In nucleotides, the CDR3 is TGTGCCAGCAGCGAATCCCCGGGACTAGCGGGGGGGCTACCAACAAATGAGCAGTTCTTC.

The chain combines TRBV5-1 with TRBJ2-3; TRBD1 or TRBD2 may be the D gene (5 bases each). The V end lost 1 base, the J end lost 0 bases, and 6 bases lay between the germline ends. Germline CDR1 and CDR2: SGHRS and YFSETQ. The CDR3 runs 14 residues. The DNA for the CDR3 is TGCGCCAGCAGCTTGTGGGGGAGCACAGATACGCAGTATTTT. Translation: CASSLWGSTDTQYF. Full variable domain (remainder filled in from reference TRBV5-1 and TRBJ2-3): KAGVTQTPRYLIKTRGQQVTLSCSPISGHRSVSWYQQTPGQGLQFLFEYFSETQRNKGNFPGRFSGRQFSNSRSEMNVSTLELGDSALYLCASSLWGSTDTQYFGPGTRLTVL.

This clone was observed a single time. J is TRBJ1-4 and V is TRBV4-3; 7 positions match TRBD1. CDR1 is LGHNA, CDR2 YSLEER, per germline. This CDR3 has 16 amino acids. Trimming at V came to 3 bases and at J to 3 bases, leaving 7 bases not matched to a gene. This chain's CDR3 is CASSHDREAANEKLFF. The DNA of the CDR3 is TGCGCCAGCAGCCACGACAGGGAAGCGGCTAATGAAAAACTGTTTTTT.

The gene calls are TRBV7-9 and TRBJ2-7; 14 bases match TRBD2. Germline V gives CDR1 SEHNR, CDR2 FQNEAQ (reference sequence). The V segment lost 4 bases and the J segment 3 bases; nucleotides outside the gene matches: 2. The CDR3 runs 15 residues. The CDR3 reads CASSSGLAGVYEQYF. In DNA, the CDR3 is TGTGCCAGCAGCTCGGGACTAGCGGGAGTCTACGAGCAGTACTTC.

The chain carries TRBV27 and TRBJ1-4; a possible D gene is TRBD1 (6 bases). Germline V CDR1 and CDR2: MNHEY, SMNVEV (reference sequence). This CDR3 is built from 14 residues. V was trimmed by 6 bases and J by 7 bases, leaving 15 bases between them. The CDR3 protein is CASRGGGLVEKLFF. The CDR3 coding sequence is TGTGCCAGCAGGGGTGGGGGGCTGGTTGAAAAACTGTTTTTT.

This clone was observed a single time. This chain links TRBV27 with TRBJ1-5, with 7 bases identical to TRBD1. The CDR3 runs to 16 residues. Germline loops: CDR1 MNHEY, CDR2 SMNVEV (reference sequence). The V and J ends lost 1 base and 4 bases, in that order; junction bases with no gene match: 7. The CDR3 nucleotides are TGTGCCAGCAGTTTATACGGGCAGGGGGGGAATCAGCCCCAGCATTTT. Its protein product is CASSLYGQGGNQPQHF.

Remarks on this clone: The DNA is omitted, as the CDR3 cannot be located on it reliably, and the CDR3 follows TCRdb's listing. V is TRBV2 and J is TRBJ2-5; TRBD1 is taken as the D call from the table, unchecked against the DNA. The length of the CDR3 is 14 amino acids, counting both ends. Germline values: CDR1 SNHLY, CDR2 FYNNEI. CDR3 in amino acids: CASILVRAQETQYF.

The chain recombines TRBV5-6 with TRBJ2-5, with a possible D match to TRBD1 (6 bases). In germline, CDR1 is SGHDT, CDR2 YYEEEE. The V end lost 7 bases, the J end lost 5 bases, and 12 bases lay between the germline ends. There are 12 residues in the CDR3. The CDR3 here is CASAGAQETQYF. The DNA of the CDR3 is TGTGCCAGCGCAGGGGCCCAGGAGACCCAGTACTTC. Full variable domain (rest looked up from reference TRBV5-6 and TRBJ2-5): DAGVTQSPTHLIKTRGQQVTLRCSPKSGHDTVSWYQQALGQGPQFIFQYYEEEERQRGNFPDRFSGHQFPNYSSELNVNALLLGDSALYLCASAGAQETQYFGPGTRLLVL.

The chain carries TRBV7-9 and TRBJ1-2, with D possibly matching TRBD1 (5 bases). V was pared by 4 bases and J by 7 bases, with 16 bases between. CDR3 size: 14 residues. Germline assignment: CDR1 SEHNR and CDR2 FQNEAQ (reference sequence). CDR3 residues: CASSSAPGVVGYTF. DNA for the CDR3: TGTGCCAGCAGCTCCGCCCCGGGGGTGGTTGGCTACACCTTC. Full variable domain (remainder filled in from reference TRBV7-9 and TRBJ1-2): DTGVSQNPRHKITKRGQNVTFRCDPISEHNRLYWYRQTLGQGPEFLTYFQNEAQLEKSRLLSDRFSAERPKGSFSTLEIQRTEQGDSAMYLCASSSAPGVVGYTFGSGTRLTVV.

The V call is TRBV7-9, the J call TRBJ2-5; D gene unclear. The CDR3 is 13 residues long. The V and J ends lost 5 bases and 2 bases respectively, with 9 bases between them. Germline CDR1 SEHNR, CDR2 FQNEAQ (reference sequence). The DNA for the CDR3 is TGTGCCAGCAGCAGGAGCGAACAAGAGACCCAGTACTTC. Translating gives CASSRSEQETQYF.

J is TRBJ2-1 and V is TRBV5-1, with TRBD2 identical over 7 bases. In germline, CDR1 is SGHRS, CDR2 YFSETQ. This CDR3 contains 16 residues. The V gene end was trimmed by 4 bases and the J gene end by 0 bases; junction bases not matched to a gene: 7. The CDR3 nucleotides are TGCGCCAGCAGCGGAGGGACTACCCCCTCCTACAATGAGCAGTTCTTC. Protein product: CASSGGTTPSYNEQFF.

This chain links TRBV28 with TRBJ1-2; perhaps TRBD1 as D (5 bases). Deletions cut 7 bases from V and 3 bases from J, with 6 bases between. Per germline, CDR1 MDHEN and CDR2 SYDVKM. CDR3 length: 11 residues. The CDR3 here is CASTGDYGYTF. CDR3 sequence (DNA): TGTGCCAGCACGGGGGACTATGGCTACACCTTC.

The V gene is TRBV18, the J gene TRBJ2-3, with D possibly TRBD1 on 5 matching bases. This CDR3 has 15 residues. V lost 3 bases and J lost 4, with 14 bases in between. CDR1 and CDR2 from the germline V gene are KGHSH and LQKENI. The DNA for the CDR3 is TGTGCCAGCTCACCCGTGTTCCAAGGGGCAGATACGCAGTATTTT. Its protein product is CASSPVFQGADTQYF.

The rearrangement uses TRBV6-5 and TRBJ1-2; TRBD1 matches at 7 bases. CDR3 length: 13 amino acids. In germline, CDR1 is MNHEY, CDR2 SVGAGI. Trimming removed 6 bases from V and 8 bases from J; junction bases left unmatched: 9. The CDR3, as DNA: TGTGCCAGCAGCCGTGACAGGGCCCAGGGCTACACCTTC. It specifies CASSRDRAQGYTF.

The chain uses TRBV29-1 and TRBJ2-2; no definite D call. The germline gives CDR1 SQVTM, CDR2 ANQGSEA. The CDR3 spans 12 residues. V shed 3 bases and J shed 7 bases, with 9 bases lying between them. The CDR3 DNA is TGCAGCGTTGACTCGGCTGGCGGGGAGCTGTTTTTT. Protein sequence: CSVDSAGGELFF.

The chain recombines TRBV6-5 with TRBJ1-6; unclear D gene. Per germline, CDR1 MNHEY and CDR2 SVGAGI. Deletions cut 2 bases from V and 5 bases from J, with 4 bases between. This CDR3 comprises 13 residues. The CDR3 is CASSYRNNSPLHF. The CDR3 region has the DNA TGTGCCAGCAGTTACAGGAATAATTCACCCCTCCACTTT.

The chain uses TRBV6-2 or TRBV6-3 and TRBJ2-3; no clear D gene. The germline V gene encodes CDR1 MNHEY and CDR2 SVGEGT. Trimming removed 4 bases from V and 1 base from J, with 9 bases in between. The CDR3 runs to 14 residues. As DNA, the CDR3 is TGTGCCAGCAGTTTACCCGTGGGCACAGATACGCAGTATTTT. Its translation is CASSLPVGTDTQYF.

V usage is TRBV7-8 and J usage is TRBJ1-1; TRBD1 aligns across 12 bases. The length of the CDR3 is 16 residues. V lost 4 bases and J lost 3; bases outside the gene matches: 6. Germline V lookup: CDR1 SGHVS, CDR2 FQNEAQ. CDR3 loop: CASSWGQGATYTEAFF. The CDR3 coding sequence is TGTGCCAGCAGCTGGGGACAGGGGGCTACGTACACTGAAGCTTTCTTT.

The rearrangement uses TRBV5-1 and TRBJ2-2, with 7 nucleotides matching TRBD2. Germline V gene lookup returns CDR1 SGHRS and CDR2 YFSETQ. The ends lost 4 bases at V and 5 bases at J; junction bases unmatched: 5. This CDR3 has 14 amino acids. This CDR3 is CASSIGLVTGELFF. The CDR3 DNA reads TGCGCCAGCAGCATAGGACTAGTTACCGGGGAGCTGTTTTTT.